These 10 T cell receptor beta chains came from one sample sequenced in a study of control samples from healthy donors and cancer patients (TCRdb year 2020). Libraries came from the immunoSEQ multiplex PCR assay. Entries here come from immuneACCESS through TCRdb and include only in-frame sequences with V and J called. Some clones fail to appear in such tables; in the studies checked, an unresolved V gene covers under half of the shortfall, and the cause of the remainder is unknown. Here the sample has some 200,000 clones; around 92% occur a single time. Clones ranked in the top ten supply approximately 1.5% of the sample. Specimen: blood. These receptors were collected from a woman aged 25 to 39 in good health.

CDR3: CASSRLAGGNTGELFF. In DNA form, the CDR3 reads TGTGCCAGCAGTCGACTAGCGGGAGGGAACACCGGGGAGCTGTTTTTT. The rearrangement joins TRBV7-2 to TRBJ2-2; 13 bases are a match to TRBD2. Germline V lookup: CDR1 SGHTA, CDR2 FQGNSA. V shed 6 bases, J shed 1 base, and the junction held 2 bases outside the gene matches. The CDR3 spans 16 residues.

CDR3 sequence (DNA): TGTGCCAGCAGGCGACTAGCGGGAACTAGCACAGATACGCAGTATTTT. Translating gives CASRRLAGTSTDTQYF. This sequence joins TRBV11-2 and TRBJ2-3; 11 positions match TRBD2. In germline, CDR1 is SGHAT, CDR2 FQNNGV. The CDR3 contains 16 residues. V lost 6 bases, J lost 0 bases, and 5 bases stayed unmatched.

V usage is TRBV7-9 and J usage is TRBJ2-1; TRBD2 matches at 10 bases. The CDR3 has 15 residues. With V trimmed by 0 bases and J by 8 bases, 4 bases remained unmatched. Per the germline V gene, CDR1 is SEHNR and CDR2 is FQNEAQ (reference sequence). CDR3 DNA sequence: TGTGCCAGCAGCTTAGCTAGCGGGGGGCGGGATGAGCAGTTCTTC. It codes for CASSLASGGRDEQFF.

The rearrangement joins TRBV5-6 to TRBJ2-5; 8 positions agree with TRBD1. V lost 5 bases and J lost 3; bases outside the gene matches: 12. This CDR3 region has 16 residues. Germline V CDR1 and CDR2: SGHDT, YYEEEE. The CDR3 nucleotides read TGTGCCAGCAGATTCGGATCGTACAGGGGGGAAGAGACCCAGTACTTC. This gives the protein CASRFGSYRGEETQYF. The whole variable domain, filled in from reference TRBV5-6 and TRBJ2-5, reads DAGVTQSPTHLIKTRGQQVTLRCSPKSGHDTVSWYQQALGQGPQFIFQYYEEEERQRGNFPDRFSGHQFPNYSSELNVNALLLGDSALYLCASRFGSYRGEETQYFGPGTRLLVL.

The chain recombines TRBV5-1 with TRBJ2-2; D not certain. The CDR3 sequence is 11 residues long. Deletions cut 5 bases from V and 1 base from J, with 0 bases between. Germline assignment: CDR1 SGHRS and CDR2 YFSETQ. CDR3 residues: CASRNTGELFF. The CDR3 nucleotides read TGCGCCAGCAGGAACACCGGGGAGCTGTTTTTT. Full variable domain (remainder filled in from reference TRBV5-1 and TRBJ2-2): KAGVTQTPRYLIKTRGQQVTLSCSPISGHRSVSWYQQTPGQGLQFLFEYFSETQRNKGNFPGRFSGRQFSNSRSEMNVSTLELGDSALYLCASRNTGELFFGEGSRLTVL.

The chain joins TRBV5-1 to TRBJ1-1; TRBD1 might be the D (5 bases). From germline, CDR1 is SGHRS and CDR2 YFSETQ. The V end lost 5 bases, the J end lost 2 bases, and 13 bases lay between the germline ends. CDR3 size: 14 residues. Here the CDR3 reads CASRTGTPNTEAFF. The CDR3, as DNA: TGCGCCAGCAGAACCGGGACTCCCAACACTGAAGCTTTCTTT.

The chain uses TRBV5-1 and TRBJ2-2; 7 positions match TRBD1. The CDR3 runs 13 residues. Germline V lookup: CDR1 SGHRS, CDR2 YFSETQ. Trimming cost V 4 bases and J 7 bases; bases outside gene matches: 4. The CDR3 region is CASSETGYGELFF. As DNA, the CDR3 is TGCGCCAGCAGCGAGACAGGGTACGGGGAGCTGTTTTTT. The full variable domain, with the rest looked up from reference TRBV5-1 and TRBJ2-2, is KAGVTQTPRYLIKTRGQQVTLSCSPISGHRSVSWYQQTPGQGLQFLFEYFSETQRNKGNFPGRFSGRQFSNSRSEMNVSTLELGDSALYLCASSETGYGELFFGEGSRLTVL.

The chain joins TRBV19 to TRBJ1-1; D not certain. CDR1 and CDR2 (germline): LNHDA, SQIVND (reference sequence). V was cut by 2 bases and J by 6 bases, with 13 bases left in between. The CDR3 has 14 amino acids. In nucleotides, the CDR3 is TGTGCCAGTAGTATAAAGATCCTAAACGCTGAAGCTTTCTTT. It is translated as CASSIKILNAEAFF.

V and J are TRBV16 and TRBJ2-7, with D maybe TRBD1 (6 bases). Trimming cost V 0 bases and J 0 bases, with 15 bases left between them. CDR1 and CDR2 (germline): KGHSY, FQNENV. The CDR3 spans 17 residues. The CDR3, as DNA: TGTGCCAGCAGCCAATCGTTGGGGGACACTCTCTCCTACGAGCAGTACTTC. Residues: CASSQSLGDTLSYEQYF. The whole variable domain, filled in from reference TRBV16 and TRBJ2-7, reads GEEVAQTPKHLVRGEGQKAKLYCAPIKGHSYVFWYQQVLKNEFKFLISFQNENVFDETGMPKERFSAKCLPNSPCSLEIQATKLEDSAVYFCASSQSLGDTLSYEQYFGPGTRLTVT.

J is TRBJ1-1 and V is TRBV19; TRBD1 is a possible D gene (5 bases). V shed 5 bases and J shed 8 bases, with 15 bases lying between them. CDR3 size: 13 residues. Germline assignment: CDR1 LNHDA and CDR2 SQIVND (reference sequence). CDR3 region: CASSSQGGSEAFF. In nucleotides, the CDR3 is TGTGCCAGTAGTTCCCAGGGAGGTTCGGAAGCTTTCTTT.